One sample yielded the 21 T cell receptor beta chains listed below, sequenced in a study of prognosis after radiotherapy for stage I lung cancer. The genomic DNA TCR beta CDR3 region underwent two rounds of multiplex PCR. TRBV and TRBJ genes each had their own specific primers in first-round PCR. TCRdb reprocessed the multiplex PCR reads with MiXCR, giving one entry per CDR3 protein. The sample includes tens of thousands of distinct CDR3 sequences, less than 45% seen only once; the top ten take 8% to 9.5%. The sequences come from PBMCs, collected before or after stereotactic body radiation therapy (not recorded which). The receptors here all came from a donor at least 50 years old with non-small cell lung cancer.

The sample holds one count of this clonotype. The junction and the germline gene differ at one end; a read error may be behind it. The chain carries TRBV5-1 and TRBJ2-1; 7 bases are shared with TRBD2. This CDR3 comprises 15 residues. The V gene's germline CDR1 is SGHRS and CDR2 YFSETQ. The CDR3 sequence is CASILNSGYNNEQFF. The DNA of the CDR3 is TGCGCCAGCATCTTGAATAGCGGGTATAACAATGAGCAGTTCTTC.

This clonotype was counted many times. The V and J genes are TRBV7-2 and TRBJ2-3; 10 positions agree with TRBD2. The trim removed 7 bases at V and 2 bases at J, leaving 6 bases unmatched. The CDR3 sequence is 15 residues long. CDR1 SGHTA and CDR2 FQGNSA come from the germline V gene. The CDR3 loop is CASTRGTSDTDTQYF. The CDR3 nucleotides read TGTGCCAGCACCCGGGGGACTAGCGACACAGATACGCAGTATTTT.

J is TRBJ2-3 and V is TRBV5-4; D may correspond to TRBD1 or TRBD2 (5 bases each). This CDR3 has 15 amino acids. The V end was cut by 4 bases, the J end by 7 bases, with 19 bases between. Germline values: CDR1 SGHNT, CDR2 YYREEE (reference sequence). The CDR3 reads CASSPVQDLTHTQYF. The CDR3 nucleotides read TGTGCCAGCAGCCCTGTACAGGACTTGACACATACGCAGTATTTT.

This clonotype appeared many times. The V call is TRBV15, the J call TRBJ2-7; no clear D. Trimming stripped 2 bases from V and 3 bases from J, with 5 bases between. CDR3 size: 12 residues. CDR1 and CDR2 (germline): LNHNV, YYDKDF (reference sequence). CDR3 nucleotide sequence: TGTGCCACCAGCAGATCCGGCTACGAGCAGTACTTC. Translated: CATSRSGYEQYF.

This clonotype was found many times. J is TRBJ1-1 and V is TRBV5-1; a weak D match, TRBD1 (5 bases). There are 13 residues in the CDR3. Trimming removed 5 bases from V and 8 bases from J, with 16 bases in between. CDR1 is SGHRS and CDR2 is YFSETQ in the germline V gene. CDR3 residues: CASSDGRRTEAFF. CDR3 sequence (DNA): TGCGCCAGCAGTGACGGCAGGCGGACAGAAGCTTTCTTT.

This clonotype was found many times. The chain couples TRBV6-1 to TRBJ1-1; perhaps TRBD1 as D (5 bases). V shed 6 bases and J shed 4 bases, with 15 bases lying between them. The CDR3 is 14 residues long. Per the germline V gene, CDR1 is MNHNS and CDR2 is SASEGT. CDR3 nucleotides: TGTGCCAGCAGCATCCCAAGGGACGTCACTGAAGCTTTCTTT. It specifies CASSIPRDVTEAFF.

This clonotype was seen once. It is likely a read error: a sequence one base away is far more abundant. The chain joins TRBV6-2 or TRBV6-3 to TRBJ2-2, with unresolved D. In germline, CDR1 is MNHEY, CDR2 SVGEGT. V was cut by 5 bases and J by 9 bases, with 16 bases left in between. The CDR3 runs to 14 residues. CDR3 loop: CASSEMWLTWELFF. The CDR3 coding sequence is TGTGCCAGCAGTGAAATGTGGCTAACCTGGGAGCTGTTTTTT.

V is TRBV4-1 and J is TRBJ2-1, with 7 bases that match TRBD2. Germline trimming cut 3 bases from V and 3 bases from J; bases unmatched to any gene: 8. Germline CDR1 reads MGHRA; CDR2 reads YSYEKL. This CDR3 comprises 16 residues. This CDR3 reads CASSQLTSLNYNEQFF. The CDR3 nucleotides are TGCGCCAGCAGCCAGCTGACTAGCTTAAACTACAATGAGCAGTTCTTC.

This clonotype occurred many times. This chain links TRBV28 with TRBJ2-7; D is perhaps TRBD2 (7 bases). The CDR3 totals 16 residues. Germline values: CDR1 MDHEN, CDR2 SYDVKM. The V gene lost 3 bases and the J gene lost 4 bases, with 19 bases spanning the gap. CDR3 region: CASSFGGGRGGYEQYF. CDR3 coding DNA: TGTGCCAGCAGTTTTGGGGGGGGCAGGGGTGGTTACGAGCAGTACTTC.

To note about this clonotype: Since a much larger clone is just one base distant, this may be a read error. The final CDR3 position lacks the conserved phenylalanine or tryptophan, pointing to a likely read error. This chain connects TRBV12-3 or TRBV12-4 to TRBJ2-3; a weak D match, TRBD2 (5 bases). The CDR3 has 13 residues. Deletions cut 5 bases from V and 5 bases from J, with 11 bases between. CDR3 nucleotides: TGTGCCAGCAGTCTGATCGGGGAAGATACGCAGTATCTT. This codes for CASSLIGEDTQYL.

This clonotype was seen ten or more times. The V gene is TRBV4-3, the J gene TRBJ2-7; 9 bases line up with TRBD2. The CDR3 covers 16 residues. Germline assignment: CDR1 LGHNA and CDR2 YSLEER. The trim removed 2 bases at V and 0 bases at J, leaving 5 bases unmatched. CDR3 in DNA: TGCGCCAGCAGCCAATATCATAGCGGGGGCTCCTACGAGCAGTACTTC. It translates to CASSQYHSGGSYEQYF.

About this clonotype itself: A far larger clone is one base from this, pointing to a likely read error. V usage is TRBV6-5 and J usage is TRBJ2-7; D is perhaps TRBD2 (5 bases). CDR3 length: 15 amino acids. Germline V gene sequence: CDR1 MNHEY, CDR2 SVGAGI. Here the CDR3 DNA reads TGTGCCAGCAGGACCCTTCGAGGGAATGGATACGAGCATTACTTC. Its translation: CASRTLRGNGYEHYF.

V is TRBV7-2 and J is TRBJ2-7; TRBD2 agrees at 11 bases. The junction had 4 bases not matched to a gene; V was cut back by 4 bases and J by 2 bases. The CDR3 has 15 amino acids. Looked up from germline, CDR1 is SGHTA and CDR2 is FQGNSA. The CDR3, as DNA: TGTGCCAGCAGCTCAACTAGCGGGGGTCCCTACGAGCAGTACTTC. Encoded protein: CASSSTSGGPYEQYF.

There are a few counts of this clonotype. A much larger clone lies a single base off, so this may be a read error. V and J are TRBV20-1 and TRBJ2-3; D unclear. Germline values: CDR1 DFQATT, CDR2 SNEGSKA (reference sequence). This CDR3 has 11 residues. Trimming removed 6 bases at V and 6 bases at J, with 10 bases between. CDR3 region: CSALVSDTQYF. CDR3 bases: TGCAGTGCGCTAGTGTCGGATACGCAGTATTTT.

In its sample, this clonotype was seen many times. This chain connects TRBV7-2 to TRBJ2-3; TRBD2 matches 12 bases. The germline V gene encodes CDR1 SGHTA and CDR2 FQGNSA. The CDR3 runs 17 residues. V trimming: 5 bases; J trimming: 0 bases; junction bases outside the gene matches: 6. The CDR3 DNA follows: TGTGCCAGCAGCGTCCTAGCGGGAGGGTCTAGCACAGATACGCAGTATTTT. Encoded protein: CASSVLAGGSSTDTQYF. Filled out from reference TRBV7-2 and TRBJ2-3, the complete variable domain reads GAGVSQSPSNKVTEKGKDVELRCDPISGHTALYWYRQSLGQGLEFLIYFQGNSAPDKSGLPSDRFSAERTGGSVSTLTIQRTQQEDSAVYLCASSVLAGGSSTDTQYFGPGTRLTVL.

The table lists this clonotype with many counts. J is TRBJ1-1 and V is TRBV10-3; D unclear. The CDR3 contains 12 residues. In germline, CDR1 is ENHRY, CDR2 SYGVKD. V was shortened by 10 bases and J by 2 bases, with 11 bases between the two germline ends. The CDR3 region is CASGRGNTEAFF. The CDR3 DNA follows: TGTGCCAGTGGCCGGGGAAACACTGAAGCTTTCTTT.

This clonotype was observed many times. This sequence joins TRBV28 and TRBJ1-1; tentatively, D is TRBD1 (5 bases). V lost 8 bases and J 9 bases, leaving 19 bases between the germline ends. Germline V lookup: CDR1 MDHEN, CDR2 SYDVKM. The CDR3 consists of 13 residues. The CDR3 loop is CASSPLNRYQAFF. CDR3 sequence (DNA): TGTGCCAGCTCTCCACTTAACAGGTATCAAGCTTTCTTT.

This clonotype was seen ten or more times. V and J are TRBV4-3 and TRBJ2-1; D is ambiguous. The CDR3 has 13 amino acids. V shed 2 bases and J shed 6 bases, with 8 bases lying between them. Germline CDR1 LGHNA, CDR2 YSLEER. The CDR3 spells CASSQRLGNEQFF. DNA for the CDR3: TGCGCCAGCAGCCAACGGCTAGGCAATGAGCAGTTCTTC.

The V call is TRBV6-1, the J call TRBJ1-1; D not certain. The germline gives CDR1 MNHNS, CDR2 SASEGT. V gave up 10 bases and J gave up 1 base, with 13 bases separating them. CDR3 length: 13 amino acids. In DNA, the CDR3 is TGTGCCATTGCAGCAAGACAGAACACTGAAGCTTTCTTT. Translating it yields CAIAARQNTEAFF.

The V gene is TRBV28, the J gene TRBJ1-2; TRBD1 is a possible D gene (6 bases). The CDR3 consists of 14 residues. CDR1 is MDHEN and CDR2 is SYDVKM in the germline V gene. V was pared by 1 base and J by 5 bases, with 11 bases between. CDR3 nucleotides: TGTGCCAGCAGTTTATCGGGGGCGGGATATGGCTACACCTTC. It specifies CASSLSGAGYGYTF.

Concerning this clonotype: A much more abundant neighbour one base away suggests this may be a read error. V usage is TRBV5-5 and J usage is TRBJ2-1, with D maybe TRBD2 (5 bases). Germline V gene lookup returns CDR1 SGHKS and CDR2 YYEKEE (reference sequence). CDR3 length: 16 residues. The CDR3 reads CAISLGNSSFGDEQFF. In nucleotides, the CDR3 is TGTGCCATCAGCCTGGGGAACAGCAGCTTCGGGGATGAGCAGTTCTTC.